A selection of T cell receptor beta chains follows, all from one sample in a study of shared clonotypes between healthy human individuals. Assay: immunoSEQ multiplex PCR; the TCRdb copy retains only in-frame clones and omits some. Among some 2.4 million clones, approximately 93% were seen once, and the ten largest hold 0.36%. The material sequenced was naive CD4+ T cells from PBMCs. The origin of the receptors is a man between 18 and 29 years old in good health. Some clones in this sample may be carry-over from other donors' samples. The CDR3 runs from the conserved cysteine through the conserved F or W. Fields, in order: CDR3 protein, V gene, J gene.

cdr3_aa: CASSQDAAGGINEQFF
v_call: TRBV4-2
j_call: TRBJ2-1

cdr3_aa: CATGRGGELFF
v_call: TRBV9
j_call: TRBJ2-2

cdr3_aa: CAWSAPGQPQHF
v_call: TRBV30
j_call: TRBJ1-5

cdr3_aa: CASSDLTSGTFYEQYF
v_call: TRBV25-1
j_call: TRBJ2-7

cdr3_aa: CASSAIAGGGENEQYF
v_call: TRBV28
j_call: TRBJ2-7

cdr3_aa: CASQGGSGFPSSYEQYF
v_call: TRBV14
j_call: -

cdr3_aa: CASSVALWQGEASVGNTIYF
v_call: TRBV9
j_call: TRBJ1-3

cdr3_aa: CASSPRGYEQYF
v_call: TRBV6-5
j_call: TRBJ2-7

cdr3_aa: CASSPPQGTRGTEAFF
v_call: TRBV7-8
j_call: TRBJ1-1

cdr3_aa: CASSLGGSGGTDTQYF
v_call: TRBV5-1
j_call: TRBJ2-3

cdr3_aa: CASSPTTGRGYGYTF
v_call: TRBV7-2
j_call: TRBJ1-2

cdr3_aa: CASSTNRGGRPTDTQYF
v_call: TRBV16
j_call: TRBJ2-3

cdr3_aa: CASSYLEKLFF
v_call: TRBV11-2
j_call: TRBJ1-4

cdr3_aa: CASEENTEAFF
v_call: TRBV28
j_call: TRBJ1-1

cdr3_aa: CASSSALAAKNIQYF
v_call: TRBV19
j_call: TRBJ2-4

cdr3_aa: CASSYVPTAARKLFF
v_call: TRBV6-6
j_call: TRBJ1-4

cdr3_aa: CASSSGTDPWEQYF
v_call: TRBV28
j_call: TRBJ2-7

cdr3_aa: CASRDRWDEKLFF
v_call: TRBV28
j_call: TRBJ1-4

cdr3_aa: CASMNRVNEKLFF
v_call: TRBV2
j_call: TRBJ1-4

cdr3_aa: CASSLGPGGYGYTF
v_call: TRBV28
j_call: TRBJ1-2

cdr3_aa: CATVAGSNTQYF
v_call: TRBV28
j_call: TRBJ2-3

cdr3_aa: CASSDSGPFGQFF
v_call: TRBV6-4
j_call: TRBJ2-1

cdr3_aa: CASSVTGREELYSNQPQHF
v_call: TRBV19
j_call: TRBJ1-5

cdr3_aa: CASSETSGTEQFF
v_call: TRBV5-1
j_call: TRBJ2-1

cdr3_aa: CASSESGQPQHF
v_call: TRBV6-1
j_call: TRBJ1-5

cdr3_aa: CASSLGARTIRQPQHF
v_call: TRBV28
j_call: TRBJ1-5

cdr3_aa: CASSLAPGQRRVPSYEQYF
v_call: TRBV5-1
j_call: TRBJ2-7

cdr3_aa: CAISEAGTLYF
v_call: TRBV10-3
j_call: TRBJ2-5

cdr3_aa: CASSLTGTGTLTSGNTIYF
v_call: TRBV5-1
j_call: TRBJ1-3

cdr3_aa: CASSPIGQGGTEAFF
v_call: TRBV5-5
j_call: TRBJ1-1

cdr3_aa: CAINPGRVGTGSRGTEAFF
v_call: TRBV10-3
j_call: TRBJ1-1

cdr3_aa: CASSSPGLAGRWNTGELFF
v_call: TRBV28
j_call: TRBJ2-2

cdr3_aa: CASSFKAGDPGELFF
v_call: TRBV5-1
j_call: TRBJ2-2

cdr3_aa: CASRGAGLGEKLFF
v_call: TRBV28
j_call: TRBJ1-4

cdr3_aa: CASSPYLLRQARTEAFF
v_call: TRBV7-9
j_call: TRBJ1-1

cdr3_aa: CASSSFKSSYNEQFF
v_call: TRBV4-1
j_call: TRBJ2-1

cdr3_aa: CASSVLAGSTDTQYF
v_call: TRBV9
j_call: TRBJ2-3

cdr3_aa: CASSVTGGTDTQYF
v_call: TRBV6-1
j_call: TRBJ2-3

cdr3_aa: CASSPRQGETQYF
v_call: TRBV7-9
j_call: TRBJ2-5

cdr3_aa: CASSRTEDQPQHF
v_call: TRBV7-9
j_call: TRBJ1-5

cdr3_aa: CASSLKDRSVYF
v_call: TRBV28
j_call: TRBJ2-4